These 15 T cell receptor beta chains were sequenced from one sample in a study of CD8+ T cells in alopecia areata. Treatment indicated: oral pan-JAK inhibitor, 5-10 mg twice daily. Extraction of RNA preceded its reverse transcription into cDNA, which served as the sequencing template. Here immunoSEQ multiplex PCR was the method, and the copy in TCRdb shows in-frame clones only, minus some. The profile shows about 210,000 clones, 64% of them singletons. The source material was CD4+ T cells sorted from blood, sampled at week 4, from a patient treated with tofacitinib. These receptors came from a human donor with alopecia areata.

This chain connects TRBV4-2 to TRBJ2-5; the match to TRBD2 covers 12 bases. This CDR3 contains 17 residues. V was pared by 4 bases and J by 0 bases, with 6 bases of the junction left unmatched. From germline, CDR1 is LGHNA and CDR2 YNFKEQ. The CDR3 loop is CASSLTSGGINQETQYF. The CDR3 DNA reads TGTGCCAGCAGCCTCACTAGCGGGGGGATAAACCAAGAGACCCAGTACTTC.

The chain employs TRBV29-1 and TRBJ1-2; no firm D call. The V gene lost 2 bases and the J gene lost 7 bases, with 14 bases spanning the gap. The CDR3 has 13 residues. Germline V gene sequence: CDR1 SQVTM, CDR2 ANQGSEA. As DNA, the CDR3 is TGCAGCGTTGAATCGATAGGGATTATTGGCTACACCTTC. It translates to CSVESIGIIGYTF.

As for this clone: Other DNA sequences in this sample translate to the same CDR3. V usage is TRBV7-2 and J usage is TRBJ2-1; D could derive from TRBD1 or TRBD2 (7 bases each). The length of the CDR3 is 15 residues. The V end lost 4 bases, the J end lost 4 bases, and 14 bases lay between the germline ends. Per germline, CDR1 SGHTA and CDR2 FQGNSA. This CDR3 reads CASSSTGTNYNEQFF. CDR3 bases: TGTGCCAGCAGCTCGACAGGGACTAATTACAATGAGCAGTTCTTC.

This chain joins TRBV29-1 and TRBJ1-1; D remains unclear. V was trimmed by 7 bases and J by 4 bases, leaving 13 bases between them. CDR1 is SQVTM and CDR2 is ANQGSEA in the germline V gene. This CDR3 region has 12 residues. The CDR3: CSADSGRTEAFF. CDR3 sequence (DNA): TGCAGCGCCGATAGCGGTCGCACTGAAGCTTTCTTT.

CDR3 amino acids: CSLPGTNGNTIYF. As DNA, the CDR3 is TGCAGCCTCCCCGGGACAAATGGAAACACCATATATTTT. This chain joins TRBV29-1 and TRBJ1-3, with a weak D call TRBD1 (6 bases). Germline V gene lookup returns CDR1 SQVTM and CDR2 ANQGSEA. Trimming took 8 bases from V and 3 from J, leaving 14 bases between them. CDR3 length: 13 residues.

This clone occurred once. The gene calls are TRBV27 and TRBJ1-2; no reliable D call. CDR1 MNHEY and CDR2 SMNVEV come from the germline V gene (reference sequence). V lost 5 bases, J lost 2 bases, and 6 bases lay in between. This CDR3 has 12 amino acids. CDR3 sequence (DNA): TGTGCCAGCAGTGGCCAAAACTATGGCTACACCTTC. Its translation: CASSGQNYGYTF.

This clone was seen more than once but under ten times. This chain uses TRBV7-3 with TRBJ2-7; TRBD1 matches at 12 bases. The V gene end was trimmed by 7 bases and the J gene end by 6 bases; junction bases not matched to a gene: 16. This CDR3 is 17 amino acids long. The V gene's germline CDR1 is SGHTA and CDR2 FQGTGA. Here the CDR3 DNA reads TGTGCCAGCACCCCGGGGAAGGGACAGGGGGCTCCGGGCGAGCAGTACTTC. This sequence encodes CASTPGKGQGAPGEQYF.

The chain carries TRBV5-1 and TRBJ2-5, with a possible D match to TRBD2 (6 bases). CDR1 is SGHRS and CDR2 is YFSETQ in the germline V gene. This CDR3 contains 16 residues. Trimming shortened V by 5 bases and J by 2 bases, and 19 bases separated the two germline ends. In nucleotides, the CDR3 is TGCGCCAGCAGGGCCGGGACTTCGGGGGTTCAAGAGACCCAGTACTTC. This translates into CASRAGTSGVQETQYF.

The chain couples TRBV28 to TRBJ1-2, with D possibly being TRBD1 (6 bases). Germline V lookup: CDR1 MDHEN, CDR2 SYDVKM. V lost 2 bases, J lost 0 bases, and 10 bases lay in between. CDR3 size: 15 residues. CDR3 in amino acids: CASSLTGTTNYGYTF. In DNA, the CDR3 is TGTGCCAGCAGTTTAACAGGGACAACTAACTATGGCTACACCTTC.

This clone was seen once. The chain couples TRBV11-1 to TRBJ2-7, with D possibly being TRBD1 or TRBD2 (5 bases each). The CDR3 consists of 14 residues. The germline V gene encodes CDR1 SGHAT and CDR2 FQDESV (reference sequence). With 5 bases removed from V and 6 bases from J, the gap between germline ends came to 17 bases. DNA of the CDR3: TGTGCCAGCAGCCCCCAGGGACCGGGGTCCGAGCAGTACTTC. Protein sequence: CASSPQGPGSEQYF.

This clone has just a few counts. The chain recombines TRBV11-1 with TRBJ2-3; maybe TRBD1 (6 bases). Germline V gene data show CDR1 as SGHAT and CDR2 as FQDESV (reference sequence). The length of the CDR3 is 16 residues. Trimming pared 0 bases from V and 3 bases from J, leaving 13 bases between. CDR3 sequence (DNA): TGTGCCAGCAGCTTAGCGCCACAGGGTGGGACAGATACGCAGTATTTT. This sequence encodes CASSLAPQGGTDTQYF. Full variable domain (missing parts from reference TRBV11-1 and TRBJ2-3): EAEVAQSPRYKITEKSQAVAFWCDPISGHATLYWYRQILGQGPELLVQFQDESVVDDSQLPKDRFSAERLKGVDSTLKIQPAELGDSAMYLCASSLAPQGGTDTQYFGPGTRLTVL.

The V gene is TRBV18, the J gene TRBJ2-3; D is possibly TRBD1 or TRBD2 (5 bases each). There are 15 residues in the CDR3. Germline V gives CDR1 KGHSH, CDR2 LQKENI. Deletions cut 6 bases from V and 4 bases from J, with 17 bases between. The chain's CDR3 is CASSTGVAGSDTQYF. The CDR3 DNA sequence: TGTGCCAGCTCCACCGGGGTTGCAGGGTCAGATACGCAGTATTTT.

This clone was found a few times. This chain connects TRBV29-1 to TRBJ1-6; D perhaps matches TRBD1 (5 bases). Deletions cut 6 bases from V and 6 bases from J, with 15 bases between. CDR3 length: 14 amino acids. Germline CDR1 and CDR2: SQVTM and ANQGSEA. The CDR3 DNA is TGCAGCGTGGCTGGGACGGATCCTAATTCACCCCTCCACTTT. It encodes CSVAGTDPNSPLHF.

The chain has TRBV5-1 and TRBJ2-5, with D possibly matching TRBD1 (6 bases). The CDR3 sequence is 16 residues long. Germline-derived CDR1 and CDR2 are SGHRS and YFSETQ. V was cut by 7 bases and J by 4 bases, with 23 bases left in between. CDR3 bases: TGCGCCAGCGGTGGACAGTTCCTCGGAGTGGTAGAGACCCAGTACTTC. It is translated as CASGGQFLGVVETQYF. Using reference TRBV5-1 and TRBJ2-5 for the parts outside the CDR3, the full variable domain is KAGVTQTPRYLIKTRGQQVTLSCSPISGHRSVSWYQQTPGQGLQFLFEYFSETQRNKGNFPGRFSGRQFSNSRSEMNVSTLELGDSALYLCASGGQFLGVVETQYFGPGTRLLVL.

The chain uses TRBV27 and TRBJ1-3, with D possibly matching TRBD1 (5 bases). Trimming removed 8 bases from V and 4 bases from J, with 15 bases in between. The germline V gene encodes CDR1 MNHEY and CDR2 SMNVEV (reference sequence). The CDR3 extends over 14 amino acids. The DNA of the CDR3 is TGTGCCAGCGGTCTGGGAGGGGCGGGAAACACCATATATTTT. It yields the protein CASGLGGAGNTIYF.